Listed below are T cell receptor beta chains from one sample, sequenced in a study of blood T cell repertoires in COVID-19. Clones were sequenced by immunoSEQ multiplex PCR, and TCRdb holds only the in-frame ones, with some missing. The sample contains a few hundred thousand clones, 75% to 90% of which appear only once. Input material: peripheral blood. These receptors all stem from a woman aged 50 to 65 with COVID-19, enrolled during active disease. Each CDR3 is given without its conserved first and last residue.

V	CDR3
TRBV12-3/TRBV12-4	ASSLGQGYGYT
TRBV7-6	ASSPGSRGRTGELF
TRBV7-8	ASSLKRLAASYNEQF
TRBV14	ASSSNRVMNTEAF
TRBV27	ASSVTSGGETQY
TRBV5-6	ASTSTVLGGRLGTQY
TRBV10-2	ASSERTGGPAGANVLT
TRBV15	ATSRDELAASYNEQF
TRBV9	ASSALDDRATEAF
TRBV11-3	ASSLEGLNTEAF